This T cell receptor beta chain was identified during a study of CD8+CD57+ T cells in acquired aplastic anemia. Study-level background: DNA per sorted CD4+ or CD8+ sample ranged 0.2 to 27.4 ug, averaging roughly 3.5 ug. Healthy donor CD4+ cell samples had a mean of around 10 million reads.

This clonotype was found many times. Its antigen is not identified. Study-wide results and limits: CD8+ Simpson's diversity showed no significant patient-control difference. Patients and controls shared about 30 CD8+ CDR3 sequences, which appeared highly expressed in patients and within their immunodominant clones.

Germline V gene data show CDR1 as LNHDA and CDR2 as SQIVND (reference sequence). Trimming pared 5 bases from V and 6 bases from J, leaving 19 bases between. The CDR3 extends over 15 amino acids. Profiling that covered TCR beta VDJ and CDR3 relied on genomic DNA as its template. TCRdb re-called the reads through MiXCR, storing one row per CDR3 protein. The table shows some 180,000 distinct CDR3 sequences, with 46% occurring only once. The receptor comes from a human donor in good health. The rearrangement links TRBV19 to TRBJ1-2, with D possibly being TRBD1 (5 bases). Material: sorted CD4+, CD8+, or CD8+CD57+ T cells (not recorded which) from PBMCs. CDR3 sequence reads: CASSPPSTARDGYTF. The CDR3 coding sequence is TGTGCCAGTAGTCCTCCCTCGACAGCACGGGATGGCTACACCTTC. The entire variable domain, with the rest obtained from reference TRBV19 and TRBJ1-2, is as follows: DGGITQSPKYLFRKEGQNVTLSCEQNLNHDAMYWYRQDPGQGLRLIYYSQIVNDFQKGDIAEGYSVSREKKESFPLTVTSAQKNPTAFYLCASSPPSTARDGYTFGSGTRLTVV.